The entry below gives a single TCR beta chain sequence along with its context. This specimen comes from a study of technical replicates of blood from several donors. Some clones are missing from TCRdb's copy, which holds only in-frame ones; the method was immunoSEQ multiplex PCR. Here the sample spans more than 80,000 clones, roughly 94% being singletons. This CDR3 is built from 10 residues. Trimming removed 5 bases at V and 3 bases at J, with 4 bases between. Per the germline V gene, CDR1 is GTSNPN and CDR2 is SVGIG (reference sequence). The sequencing sample was made of T cells isolated from PBMCs. The V gene is TRBV30, the J gene TRBJ2-5; D is unclear. This TCR was sampled from a human donor in good health. DNA for the CDR3: TGTGCCTGGGTAGAAGAGACCCAGTACTTC. Translation gives CAWVEETQYF.